These 27 T cell receptor beta chains were all obtained from the same sample, sequenced in a study of cytomegalovirus exposure and HLA in healthy donors. PCR involved 60 Vbeta and 13 Jbeta primers. Repertoires were generated with immunoSEQ multiplex PCR, while TCRdb's copy carries only in-frame clones and drops some. The table includes 210,000 or so clones, about 85% detected once. Sequenced material: PBMCs. Every receptor here comes from a girl aged 2 to 10 in good health and CMV-seronegative.

The gene calls are TRBV13 and TRBJ2-1; D uncertain. Trimming stripped 5 bases from V and 6 bases from J, with 5 bases between. This CDR3 is 11 amino acids long. Looked up from germline, CDR1 is PRHDT and CDR2 is FYEKMQ (reference sequence). CDR3: CASSASNEQFF. The CDR3 coding sequence is TGTGCCAGCAGCGCTAGCAATGAGCAGTTCTTC.

J is TRBJ2-1 and V is TRBV5-1, with 8 bases fitting TRBD1. V was clipped by 0 bases and J by 7 bases; unmatched bases: 9. Germline V CDR1 and CDR2: SGHRS, YFSETQ. This CDR3 has 16 amino acids. CDR3 bases: TGCGCCAGCAGCTTGGAGCCAGGGGGCGCCGGAAATGAGCAGTTCTTC. This sequence encodes CASSLEPGGAGNEQFF.

The gene calls are TRBV2 and TRBJ2-7; D is perhaps TRBD1 (6 bases). V gave up 4 bases and J gave up 3 bases, with 13 bases separating them. Germline V CDR1 and CDR2: SNHLY, FYNNEI. This CDR3 region has 14 residues. The CDR3 here is CASSGPGHNYEQYF. The CDR3 nucleotides are TGTGCCAGCAGTGGCCCGGGACACAACTACGAGCAGTACTTC.

CDR3 sequence reads: CASSLTTGSTEAFF. CDR3 DNA sequence: TGTGCCAGCAGCTTAACGACAGGCAGCACTGAAGCTTTCTTT. The chain is built from TRBV9 and TRBJ1-1; D is possibly TRBD1 (6 bases). The CDR3 loop spans 14 amino acids. Germline CDR1 SGDLS, CDR2 YYNGEE. V was shortened by 4 bases and J by 4 bases, with 14 bases between the two germline ends. The full variable domain, in which reference TRBV9 and TRBJ1-1 provide the parts outside the CDR3, is DSGVTQTPKHLITATGQRVTLRCSPRSGDLSVYWYQQSLDQGLQFLIQYYNGEERAKGNILERFSAQQFPDLHSELNLSSLELGDSALYFCASSLTTGSTEAFFGQGTRLTVV.

The chain joins TRBV7-9 to TRBJ2-1, with 7 bases aligning to TRBD2. Losses at the gene ends were 7 bases for V and 8 bases for J; bases not matched to a gene: 17. Germline CDR1 is SEHNR and CDR2 is FQNEAQ (reference sequence). The CDR3 extends over 16 amino acids. The CDR3 nucleotides read TGTGCCAGCACCCCTTCGATCGGTGGGAGGGACTATGAGCAGTTCTTC. Translated: CASTPSIGGRDYEQFF. The whole variable domain, remainder taken from reference TRBV7-9 and TRBJ2-1, is DTGVSQNPRHKITKRGQNVTFRCDPISEHNRLYWYRQTLGQGPEFLTYFQNEAQLEKSRLLSDRFSAERPKGSFSTLEIQRTEQGDSAMYLCASTPSIGGRDYEQFFGPGTRLTVL.

The chain uses TRBV6-5 and TRBJ1-5; TRBD1 aligns across 9 bases. Losses at the gene ends were 6 bases for V and 7 bases for J; bases not matched to a gene: 7. CDR3 length equals 14 residues. The germline gives CDR1 MNHEY, CDR2 SVGAGI. The CDR3 protein is CASSLDRGNQPQHF. The CDR3 DNA is TGTGCCAGCAGCCTAGACAGGGGGAACCAGCCCCAGCATTTT.

This chain links TRBV6-6 with TRBJ2-1; 8 bases line up with TRBD1. The CDR3 covers 12 residues. Per germline, CDR1 MNHNY and CDR2 SVGAGI (reference sequence). V lost 6 bases, J lost 9 bases, and 4 bases stayed unmatched. The CDR3 nucleotides read TGTGCCAGCAGGTACACAGGGGGTGAGCAGTTCTTC. It yields the protein CASRYTGGEQFF.

This sequence joins TRBV7-9 and TRBJ2-7; the match to TRBD1 covers 9 bases. V trimming: 1 base; J trimming: 3 bases; junction bases outside the gene matches: 7. Germline V gene data show CDR1 as SEHNR and CDR2 as FQNEAQ (reference sequence). There are 16 residues in the CDR3. The CDR3 DNA sequence: TGTGCCAGCAGCTTAGGCGGGGGACAGGGAGGCTACGAGCAGTACTTC. Protein: CASSLGGGQGGYEQYF. Based on the CDR3 plus reference TRBV7-9 and TRBJ2-7, the full variable domain is DTGVSQNPRHKITKRGQNVTFRCDPISEHNRLYWYRQTLGQGPEFLTYFQNEAQLEKSRLLSDRFSAERPKGSFSTLEIQRTEQGDSAMYLCASSLGGGQGGYEQYFGPGTRLTVT.

The rearrangement uses TRBV6-6 and TRBJ2-2, with a weak D call TRBD2 (6 bases). Germline CDR1 reads MNHNY; CDR2 reads SVGAGI (reference sequence). The CDR3 contains 15 residues. V was cut by 2 bases and J by 1 base, with 8 bases left in between. CDR3 sequence (DNA): TGTGCCAGCAGTTACGGGAGGAAGAACACCGGGGAGCTGTTTTTT. Residues: CASSYGRKNTGELFF.

This chain links TRBV2 with TRBJ1-2; D possibly corresponds to TRBD1 (5 bases). Per the germline V gene, CDR1 is SNHLY and CDR2 is FYNNEI. The germline V and J ends were trimmed by 7 bases and 3 bases, with 9 bases remaining between them. The CDR3 runs to 12 residues. The CDR3 protein is CASIGGDYGYTF. The DNA for the CDR3 is TGTGCCAGCATCGGAGGGGACTATGGCTACACCTTC. The whole variable domain, filled in from reference TRBV2 and TRBJ1-2, reads EPEVTQTPSHQVTQMGQEVILRCVPISNHLYFYWYRQILGQKVEFLVSFYNNEISEKSEIFDDQFSVERPDGSNFTLKIRSTKLEDSAMYFCASIGGDYGYTFGSGTRLTVV.

The rearrangement joins TRBV7-9 to TRBJ2-7, with 8 bases that match TRBD2. Germline trimming cut 4 bases from V and 4 bases from J; bases unmatched to any gene: 6. The germline V gene has CDR1 SEHNR and CDR2 FQNEAQ (reference sequence). The length of the CDR3 is 14 residues. The CDR3 is CASSSPGGPYEQYF. In DNA form, the CDR3 reads TGTGCCAGCAGCTCACCGGGAGGGCCGTACGAGCAGTACTTC.

Worth noting for this clone: This sample also contains other DNA sequences that code for the same CDR3. This chain links TRBV9 with TRBJ2-3, with a tentative D call TRBD2 (5 bases). This CDR3 region has 14 residues. Per the germline V gene, CDR1 is SGDLS and CDR2 is YYNGEE. Trimming cost V 2 bases and J 2 bases, with 9 bases left between them. The CDR3 DNA reads TGTGCCAGCAGCGTGGCGGGCAACACAGATACGCAGTATTTT. Translated, it gives CASSVAGNTDTQYF.

V usage is TRBV29-1 and J usage is TRBJ2-7, with 8 positions matching TRBD2. V trimming: 4 bases; J trimming: 5 bases; junction bases outside the gene matches: 4. The CDR3 totals 12 residues. In germline, CDR1 is SQVTM, CDR2 ANQGSEA. In DNA, the CDR3 is TGCAGCGTTGTAGCGGGAAACGACGAGCAGTACTTC. Amino acid sequence: CSVVAGNDEQYF.

The chain carries TRBV4-1 and TRBJ2-5; 7 nucleotides line up with TRBD2. Trimming at V came to 2 bases and at J to 3 bases, leaving 6 bases not matched to a gene. The CDR3 has 15 residues. Germline V lookup: CDR1 MGHRA, CDR2 YSYEKL. The CDR3 coding sequence is TGCGCCAGCAGCCAACAAGGACTAGGGGAAGAGACCCAGTACTTC. This sequence encodes CASSQQGLGEETQYF.

V is TRBV11-2 and J is TRBJ2-7, with TRBD1 identical over 11 bases. The J segment lost 7 bases and the V segment lost 3 bases, leaving 8 bases of the junction unmatched. Germline-derived CDR1 and CDR2 are SGHAT and FQNNGV. The CDR3 loop spans 15 amino acids. CDR3 loop: CASSFPGQGVREQYF. The CDR3 nucleotides are TGTGCCAGCAGCTTCCCGGGACAGGGGGTAAGGGAGCAGTACTTC.

This clone showed up just once. This chain connects TRBV9 to TRBJ2-3; D unresolved. The CDR3 runs to 12 residues. Germline CDR1 SGDLS, CDR2 YYNGEE. Between the trimmed V and J ends, which lost 4 bases and 3 bases, there was a span of 6 bases. The CDR3 DNA follows: TGTGCCAGCAGCCCACGGACAGATACGCAGTATTTT. Protein: CASSPRTDTQYF.

DNA for the CDR3: TGTGCCAGCAACAGTGACAGCTACACTGAAGCTTTCTTT. It translates to CASNSDSYTEAFF. V gene TRBV6-1 combines with J gene TRBJ1-1, with a tentative D call TRBD1 (5 bases). The germline CDR1 and CDR2 sequences are MNHNS and SASEGT. V was clipped by 7 bases and J by 3 bases, with 12 bases between them. This CDR3 is 13 amino acids long.

CDR3: CASSRGGTTSNEQFF. CDR3 sequence (DNA): TGTGCCAGCTCCCGCGGCGGGACGACGAGCAATGAGCAGTTCTTC. The chain joins TRBV5-4 to TRBJ2-1; tentative D call: TRBD2 (6 bases). Trimming removed 7 bases at V and 6 bases at J, with 20 bases between. Germline-derived CDR1 and CDR2 are SGHNT and YYREEE (reference sequence). The CDR3 is 15 residues long.

The gene calls are TRBV19 and TRBJ1-6, with 9 bases matching TRBD1. The V gene's germline CDR1 is LNHDA and CDR2 SQIVND (reference sequence). The CDR3 loop spans 14 amino acids. V lost 7 bases to trimming and J lost 8 bases; unmatched junction nucleotides: 6. In nucleotides, the CDR3 is TGTGCCAGTAAGAGGGGACAGGGCGATTCACCCCTCCACTTT. This gives the protein CASKRGQGDSPLHF.

The CDR3 sequence: CASSDYAYTEAFF. CDR3 DNA: TGTGCCAGCAGTGATTATGCGTACACTGAAGCTTTCTTT. This chain joins TRBV6-5 and TRBJ1-1; D remains unclear. Between the trimmed V and J ends, which lost 5 bases and 3 bases, there was a span of 10 bases. Per the germline V gene, CDR1 is MNHEY and CDR2 is SVGAGI. The CDR3 is made up of 13 amino acids.

A remark on this clone: At one end the junction does not follow the germline gene, possibly because of a read error. The V and J genes are TRBV13 and TRBJ1-6; unclear D gene. Germline-derived CDR1 and CDR2 are PRHDT and FYEKMQ (reference sequence). The CDR3 has 16 residues. The CDR3, as DNA: TGTGCCAGCAGCTTGGGCTCAAGCTCCTATAATTCACCCCTCAACTTT. It specifies CASSLGSSSYNSPLNF.

The chain is built from TRBV7-9 and TRBJ2-7, with 10 positions matching TRBD1. Germline V gene sequence: CDR1 SEHNR, CDR2 FQNEAQ (reference sequence). The CDR3 has 16 residues. V trimming: 5 bases; J trimming: 6 bases; junction bases outside the gene matches: 13. This chain's CDR3 is CASSVLDPGQGFEQYF. The CDR3, as DNA: TGTGCCAGCAGCGTATTGGACCCGGGACAGGGGTTCGAGCAGTACTTC.

The V and J genes are TRBV6-1 and TRBJ2-7; the match to TRBD2 covers 8 bases. Trimming at V came to 8 bases and at J to 1 base, leaving 4 bases not matched to a gene. Germline V CDR1 and CDR2: MNHNS, SASEGT. The CDR3 contains 13 residues. CDR3 sequence (DNA): TGTGCCAGCGTCGCTAGCGGGTCCTACGAGCAGTACTTC. This codes for CASVASGSYEQYF.

V usage is TRBV27 and J usage is TRBJ2-3; 14 nucleotides align to TRBD2. Germline V lookup: CDR1 MNHEY, CDR2 SMNVEV (reference sequence). The CDR3 totals 20 residues. V trimming: 5 bases; J trimming: 2 bases; junction bases outside the gene matches: 15. In nucleotides, the CDR3 is TGTGCCAGCAGTCACAACACCGGGACTAGCGGGAGAGAACTCACAGATACGCAGTATTTT. It translates to CASSHNTGTSGRELTDTQYF.

V is TRBV10-1 and J is TRBJ2-5, with 12 bases aligning to TRBD2. V lost 6 bases, J lost 0 bases, and 8 bases stayed unmatched. Per germline, CDR1 WNHNN and CDR2 SYGVQD (reference sequence). The CDR3 contains 17 residues. The CDR3 DNA reads TGCGCCAGCAGCCCGACTAGCGGGAGACTTTACCAAGAGACCCAGTACTTC. It yields the protein CASSPTSGRLYQETQYF.

This clone was detected only a few times. This sequence joins TRBV6-1 and TRBJ1-1; D is ambiguous. Germline V gives CDR1 MNHNS, CDR2 SASEGT. V was clipped by 8 bases and J by 9 bases, with 10 bases between them. The CDR3 has 10 residues. The CDR3 reads CASLAEQAFF. The CDR3 DNA follows: TGTGCCAGCTTGGCAGAACAAGCTTTCTTT.

V usage is TRBV4-1 and J usage is TRBJ1-1, with D perhaps TRBD1 (6 bases). The germline V gene has CDR1 MGHRA and CDR2 YSYEKL. The CDR3 has 14 amino acids. The V end lost 1 base, the J end lost 4 bases, and 10 bases lay between the germline ends. CDR3 coding DNA: TGCGCCAGCAGCCAAGGACAGGTCCCCACTGAAGCTTTCTTT. This codes for CASSQGQVPTEAFF.